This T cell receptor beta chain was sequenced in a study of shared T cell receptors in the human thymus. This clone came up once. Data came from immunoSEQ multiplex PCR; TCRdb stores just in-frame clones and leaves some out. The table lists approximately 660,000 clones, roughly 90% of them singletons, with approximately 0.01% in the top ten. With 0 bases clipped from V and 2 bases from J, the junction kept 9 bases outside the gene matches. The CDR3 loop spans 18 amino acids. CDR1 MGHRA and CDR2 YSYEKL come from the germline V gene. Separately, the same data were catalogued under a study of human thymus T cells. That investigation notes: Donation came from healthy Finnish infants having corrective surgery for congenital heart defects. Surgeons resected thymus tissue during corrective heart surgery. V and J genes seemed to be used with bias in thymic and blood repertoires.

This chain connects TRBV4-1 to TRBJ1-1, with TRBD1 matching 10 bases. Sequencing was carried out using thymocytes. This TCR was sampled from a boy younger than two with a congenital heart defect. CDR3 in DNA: TGCGCCAGCAGCCAAGAAAGAGACAGGGGGCGTCGAAACACTGAAGCTTTCTTT. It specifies CASSQERDRGRRNTEAFF.